This is a list of T cell receptor beta chains from one sample in a study of blood T cell repertoires in COVID-19. Some clones are missing from TCRdb's copy, which holds only in-frame ones; the method was immunoSEQ multiplex PCR. The sample contains roughly 230,000 clones, about 87% of which appear only once. The sequenced sample consisted of peripheral blood. The source is a man aged 70-80 years with acute or convalescent COVID-19. The CDR3 runs from the conserved cysteine through the conserved F or W. D genes are given only for firm matches. A clone size is listed for some rows: how often the clone was seen (once, few, many), or a class if it is expanded.

D	size	V	J	DNA	CDR3
NA	NA	TRBV5-1	TRBJ1-1	TGCGCCAGCAGCCCCCTAGGCTACCCCAACACTGAAGCTTTCTTT	CASSPLGYPNTEAFF
TRBD1	NA	TRBV5-6	TRBJ1-4	TGTGCCAGCAGCTTACAGGGGGCTAATGAAAAACTGTTTTTT	CASSLQGANEKLFF
NA	NA	TRBV27	TRBJ1-5	TGTGCCAGCAGACCGGGACTCTTATTGGAACAGCCCCAGCATTTT	CASRPGLLLEQPQHF
NA	NA	TRBV6-6	TRBJ2-3	TGTGCCAGCCGGCGGACAGCCCTAATAGGGACAGATACGCAGTATTTT	CASRRTALIGTDTQYF
TRBD2	NA	TRBV4-2	TRBJ2-1	TGTGCCAGCAGCCAAGGGACTAGCGGGAGGGCCGGTGAGCAGTTCTTC	CASSQGTSGRAGEQFF
TRBD2	NA	TRBV9	TRBJ2-1	TGTGCCAGCAGCGTAGTGGGACTAAACAATGAGCAGTTCTTC	CASSVVGLNNEQFF
NA	NA	TRBV27	TRBJ1-2	TGTGCCAGAGGGGGACCGTTGATAGCTAACTATGGCTACACCTTC	CARGGPLIANYGYTF
TRBD1	once	TRBV6-1	TRBJ1-1	TGTGCCAGCAGTGAGACAGGGGTAGGGACTGAAGCTTTCTTT	CASSETGVGTEAFF
NA	once	TRBV4-1	TRBJ1-5	TGCGCCAGCAGCCAAGATCATTTTAATCAGCCCCAGCATTTT	CASSQDHFNQPQHF
TRBD1	NA	TRBV28	TRBJ2-5	TGTGCCAGCAGTTCTTATGGACAGGCGGCTTGGGAGACCCAGTACTTC	CASSSYGQAAWETQYF
NA	NA	TRBV19	TRBJ1-3	TGTGCCAGTATGCCTTTGGGGGGGGCTGGAAACACCATATATTTT	CASMPLGGAGNTIYF
NA	NA	TRBV30	TRBJ1-5	TGTGCCTGGAGTGTGGGGGGGAATCAGCCCCAGCATTTT	CAWSVGGNQPQHF
TRBD2	NA	TRBV7-6	TRBJ2-5	TGTGCCAGCAGCAGCTCCCCGAGTGCGGGAGAGAGGGGAGAGACCCAGTACTTC	CASSSSPSAGERGETQYF
NA	NA	TRBV7-9	TRBJ1-6	TGTGCCAGCAGCTTAGGAGGTTCTAATTCACCCCTCCACTTT	CASSLGGSNSPLHF
TRBD2	NA	TRBV4-2	TRBJ2-1	TGTGCCAGCAGCCAAGAGGGGCTAGCGGGAGCGTACAATGAGCAGTTCTTC	CASSQEGLAGAYNEQFF
NA	few	TRBV18	TRBJ2-1	TGTGCCAGCTCACCGTCTCGGGGGACCCTTGGGAATGAGCAGTTCTTC	CASSPSRGTLGNEQFF
TRBD1	NA	TRBV28	TRBJ1-1	TGTGCCAGCAGTCAAGGAGGGGACAGGGGTGAAGCTTTCTTT	CASSQGGDRGEAFF
TRBD1	NA	TRBV7-2	TRBJ2-1	TGTGCCAGCAGCTTATTCCCGACAGGGGCATTTGAGCAGTTCTTC	CASSLFPTGAFEQFF
TRBD1	once	TRBV25-1	TRBJ1-5	TGTGCCAGCAGTGCCACAGGGGGCATTGGCAATCAGCCCCAGCATTTT	CASSATGGIGNQPQHF
TRBD1	once	TRBV24-1	TRBJ1-5	TGTGCCACCAGTGATACGAATACAGGGGGCAATCAGCCCCAGCATTTT	CATSDTNTGGNQPQHF
NA	NA	TRBV9	TRBJ1-6	TGTGCCAGCAGTCAAACGGCGGACGGGGGAAATTCACCCCTCCACTTT	CASSQTADGGNSPLHF
NA	NA	TRBV27	TRBJ2-7	TGTGCCAGTTCGGTGCAGGGCGCCGAGCAGTACTTC	CASSVQGAEQYF
TRBD2	NA	TRBV7-2	TRBJ2-3	TGTGCCAGCAGCTCTGGACTAGCTGGAGATACGCAGTATTTT	CASSSGLAGDTQYF
TRBD1	NA	TRBV29-1	TRBJ2-3	TGCAGCGCTGACAGGGCGGTCCCAGATACGCAGTATTTT	CSADRAVPDTQYF
NA	NA	TRBV18	TRBJ1-1	TGTGCCAGCTCCCAGATCTCTGAAGCTTTCTTT	CASSQISEAFF
NA	NA	TRBV25-1	TRBJ2-6	TGTGCCAGCAGTGATAACAGGGAAACCCTCTCTGGGGCCAACGTCCTGACTTTC	CASSDNRETLSGANVLTF
NA	NA	TRBV19	TRBJ2-6	TGTGCCAGTAGTATACCCGAGGGGGGGAACGTCCTGACTTTC	CASSIPEGGNVLTF
TRBD1	NA	TRBV7-2	TRBJ1-2	TGTGCCAGCAGCCCAGGGGGCGAAGGTGGCTACACCTTC	CASSPGGEGGYTF
NA	NA	TRBV27	TRBJ1-3	TGTGCCAGCAGTTTAAGGGGGACCTCTGGAAACACCATATATTTT	CASSLRGTSGNTIYF
NA	NA	TRBV24-1	TRBJ2-1	TGTGCCACCAGTGATCATATCAGTTATGAGCAGTTCTTC	CATSDHISYEQFF
NA	NA	TRBV7-6	TRBJ2-2	TGTGCCAGCAGCAATTCCGGAGACACCGGGGAGCTGTTTTTT	CASSNSGDTGELFF
TRBD1	once	TRBV5-1	TRBJ1-6	TGCGCCAGCAGCATCCTTGGACAGGGGAATCATAATTCACCCCTCCACTTT	CASSILGQGNHNSPLHF
TRBD2	NA	TRBV5-4	TRBJ2-3	TGTGCCAGCAGCCCCAGCCTACTAGCGGGAGCCACAGATACGCAGTATTTT	CASSPSLLAGATDTQYF
NA	NA	TRBV11-2	TRBJ1-1	TGTGCCAGCAGCTCCTTAGAGAGAGGAGCTTTCTTT	CASSSLERGAFF